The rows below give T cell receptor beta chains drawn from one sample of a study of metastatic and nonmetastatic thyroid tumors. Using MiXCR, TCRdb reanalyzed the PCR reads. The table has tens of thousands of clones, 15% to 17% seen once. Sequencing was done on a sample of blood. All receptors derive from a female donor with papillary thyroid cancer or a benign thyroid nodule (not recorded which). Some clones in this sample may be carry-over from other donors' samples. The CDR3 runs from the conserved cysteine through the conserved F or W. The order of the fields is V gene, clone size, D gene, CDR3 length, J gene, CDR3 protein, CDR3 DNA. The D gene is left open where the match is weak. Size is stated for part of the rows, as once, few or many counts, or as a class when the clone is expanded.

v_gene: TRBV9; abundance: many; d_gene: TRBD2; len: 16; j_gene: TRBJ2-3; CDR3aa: CASSVVERGGRNTQYF; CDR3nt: TGTGCCAGCAGCGTAGTTGAGCGGGGGGGCCGGAATACGCAGTATTTT
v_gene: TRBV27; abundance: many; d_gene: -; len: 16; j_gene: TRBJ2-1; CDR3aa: CASSFFGIGREGEQFF; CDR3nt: TGTGCCAGCAGTTTTTTTGGGATCGGGCGGGAAGGTGAGCAGTTCTTC
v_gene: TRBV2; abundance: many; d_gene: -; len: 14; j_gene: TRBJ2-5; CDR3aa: CASSWADSQETQYF; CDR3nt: TGTGCCAGCAGTTGGGCGGACAGTCAAGAGACCCAGTACTTC
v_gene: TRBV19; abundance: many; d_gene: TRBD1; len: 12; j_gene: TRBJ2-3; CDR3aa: CASRGGHTTQYF; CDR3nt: TGTGCCAGTAGAGGGGGCCACACTACGCAGTATTTT
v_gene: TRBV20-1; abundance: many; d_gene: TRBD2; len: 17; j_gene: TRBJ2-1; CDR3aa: CSARDRWERGGMDEQFF; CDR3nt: TGCAGTGCTAGAGATCGCTGGGAGCGGGGGGGCATGGATGAGCAGTTCTTC
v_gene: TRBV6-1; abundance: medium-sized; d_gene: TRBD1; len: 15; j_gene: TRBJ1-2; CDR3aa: CASSASGTGIGGYTF; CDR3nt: TGTGCCAGCAGTGCTTCCGGGACAGGGATAGGTGGCTACACCTTC
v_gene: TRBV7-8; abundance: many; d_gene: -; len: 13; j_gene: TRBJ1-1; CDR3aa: CASKKGIATEAFF; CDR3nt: TGTGCCAGCAAAAAGGGTATTGCCACTGAAGCTTTCTTT
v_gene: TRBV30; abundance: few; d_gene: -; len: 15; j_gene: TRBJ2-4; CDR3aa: CAWSVRGARKNIQYF; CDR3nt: TGTGCCTGGAGTGTAAGGGGCGCGCGAAAAAACATTCAGTACTTC
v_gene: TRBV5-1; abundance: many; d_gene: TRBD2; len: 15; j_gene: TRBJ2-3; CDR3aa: CASSSRGEGTDTQYF; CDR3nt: TGCGCCAGCAGCTCGAGAGGGGAGGGGACAGATACGCAGTATTTT
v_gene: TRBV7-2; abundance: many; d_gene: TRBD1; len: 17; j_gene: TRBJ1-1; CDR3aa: CASSLVGGRGRNTEAFF; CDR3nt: TGTGCCAGCAGCTTGGTGGGGGGCAGGGGGCGGAACACTGAAGCTTTCTTT
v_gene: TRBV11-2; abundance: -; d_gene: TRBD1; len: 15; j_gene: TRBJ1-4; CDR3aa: CASSLQGAPNEKLFF; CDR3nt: TGTGCCAGCAGCTTACAGGGGGCACCTAATGAAAAACTGTTTTTT
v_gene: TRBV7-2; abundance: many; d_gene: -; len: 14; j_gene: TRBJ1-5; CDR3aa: CASSQNSGGQPQHF; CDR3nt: TGTGCCAGCAGTCAAAACTCAGGAGGTCAGCCCCAGCATTTT
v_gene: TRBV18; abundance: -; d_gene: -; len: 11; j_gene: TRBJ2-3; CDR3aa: CASLWGDTQYF; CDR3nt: TGTGCCAGCTTATGGGGAGATACGCAGTATTTT
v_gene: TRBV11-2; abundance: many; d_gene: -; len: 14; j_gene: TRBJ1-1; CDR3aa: CASRLVRGRTEAFF; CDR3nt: TGTGCCAGCAGGCTCGTTAGGGGCCGCACTGAAGCTTTCTTT
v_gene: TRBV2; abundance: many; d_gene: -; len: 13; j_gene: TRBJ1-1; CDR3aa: CASSEEQAGKAFF; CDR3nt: TGTGCCAGCAGCGAAGAACAGGCGGGGAAAGCTTTCTTT
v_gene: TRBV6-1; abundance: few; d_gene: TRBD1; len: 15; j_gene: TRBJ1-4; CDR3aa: CASSPQGAGNEKLFF; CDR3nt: TGTGCCAGCAGCCCTCAGGGGGCGGGTAATGAAAAACTGTTTTTT
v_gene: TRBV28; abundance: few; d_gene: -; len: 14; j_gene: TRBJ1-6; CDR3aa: CASNLPPPIVPLHF; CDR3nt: TGTGCCAGCAATTTACCCCCACCCATAGTACCCCTCCACTTT
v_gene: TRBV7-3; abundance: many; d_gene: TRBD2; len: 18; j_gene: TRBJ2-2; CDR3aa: CASSLTSWASGGSGELFF; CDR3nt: TGTGCCAGCAGCTTAACGAGTTGGGCTAGCGGGGGGTCCGGGGAGCTGTTTTTT
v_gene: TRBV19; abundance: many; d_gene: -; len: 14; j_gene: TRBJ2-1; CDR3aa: CASSTRASYNEQFF; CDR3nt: TGTGCCAGTAGCACTCGGGCCTCCTACAATGAGCAGTTCTTC
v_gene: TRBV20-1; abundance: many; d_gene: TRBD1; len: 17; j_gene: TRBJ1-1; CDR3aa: CSATFPKTGALNTEAFF; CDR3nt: TGCAGTGCTACGTTTCCCAAGACAGGGGCCCTGAACACTGAAGCTTTCTTT
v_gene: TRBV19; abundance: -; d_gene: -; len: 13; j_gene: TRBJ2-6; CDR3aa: CASGMSGANVPTF; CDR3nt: TGTGCCAGTGGTATGTCCGGGGCCAACGTCCCGACTTTC
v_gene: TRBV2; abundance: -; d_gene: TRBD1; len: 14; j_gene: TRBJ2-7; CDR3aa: CASSYDRGDYEQYF; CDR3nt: TGTGCCAGCAGTTATGACAGGGGAGACTACGAGCAGTACTTC
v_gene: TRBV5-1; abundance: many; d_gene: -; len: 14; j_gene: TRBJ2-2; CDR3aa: CASSLEAITGELFF; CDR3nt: TGCGCCAGCAGCTTGGAGGCGATCACCGGGGAGCTGTTTTTT
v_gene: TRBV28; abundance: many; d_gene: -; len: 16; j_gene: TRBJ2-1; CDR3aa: CASSLVGTGSYNEQFF; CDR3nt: TGTGCCAGCAGTTTGGTGGGGACCGGCTCCTACAATGAGCAGTTCTTC
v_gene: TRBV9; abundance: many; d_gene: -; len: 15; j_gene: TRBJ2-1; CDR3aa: CASSVVGDPYNEQFF; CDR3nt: TGTGCCAGCAGCGTAGTGGGGGACCCCTACAATGAGCAGTTCTTC
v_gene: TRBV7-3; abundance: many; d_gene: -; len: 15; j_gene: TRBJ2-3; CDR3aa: CASSTLGGSTDTQYF; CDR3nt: TGTGCCAGCAGCACCCTAGGGGGTAGCACAGATACGCAGTATTTT
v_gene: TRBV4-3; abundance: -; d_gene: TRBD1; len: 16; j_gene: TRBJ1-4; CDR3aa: CASSQLQGAANEKLFF; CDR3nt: TGCGCCAGCAGCCAACTACAGGGGGCGGCTAATGAAAAACTGTTTTTT
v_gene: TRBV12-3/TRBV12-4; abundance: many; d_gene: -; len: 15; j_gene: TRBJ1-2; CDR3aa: CASSETGRANYGYTF; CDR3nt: TGTGCCAGCAGCGAGACAGGCAGAGCTAACTATGGCTACACCTTC
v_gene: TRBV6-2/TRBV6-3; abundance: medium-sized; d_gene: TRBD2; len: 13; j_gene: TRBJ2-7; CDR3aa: CASSSREAAGPYF; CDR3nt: TGTGCCAGCAGTTCGCGGGAGGCCGCGGGGCCGTACTTC
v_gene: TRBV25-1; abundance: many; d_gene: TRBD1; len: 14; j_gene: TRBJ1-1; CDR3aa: CASSVTGGFTEAFF; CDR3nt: TGTGCCAGCAGTGTGACAGGGGGCTTCACTGAAGCTTTCTTT
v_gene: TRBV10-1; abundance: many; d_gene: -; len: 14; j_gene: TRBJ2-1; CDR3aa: CASSGGPSYNEQFF; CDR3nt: TGCGCCAGCAGCGGGGGGCCCTCCTACAATGAGCAGTTCTTC
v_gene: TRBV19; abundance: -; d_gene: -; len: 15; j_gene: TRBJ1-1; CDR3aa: CASSVPTSRGTEAFF; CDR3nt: TGTGCCAGTAGTGTCCCGACATCCCGGGGCACTGAAGCTTTCTTT
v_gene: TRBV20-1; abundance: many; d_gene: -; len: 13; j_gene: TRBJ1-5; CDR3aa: CSAIGQSNQPQHF; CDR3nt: TGCAGTGCTATCGGGCAGAGCAATCAGCCCCAGCATTTT
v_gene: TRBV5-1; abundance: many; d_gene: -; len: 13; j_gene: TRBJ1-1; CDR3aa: CASSSTEGTEAFF; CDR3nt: TGCGCCAGCAGCTCAACAGAGGGCACTGAAGCTTTCTTT
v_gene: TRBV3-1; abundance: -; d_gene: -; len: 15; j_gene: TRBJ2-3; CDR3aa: CASSQGFGSTDMQYF; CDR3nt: TGTGCCAGCAGCCAAGGGTTCGGAAGCACAGATATGCAGTATTTT
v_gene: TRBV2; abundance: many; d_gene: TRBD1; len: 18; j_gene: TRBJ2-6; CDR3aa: CASSPVTGLNSGANVLTF; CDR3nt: TGTGCCAGCAGTCCCGTGACAGGGCTGAACTCTGGGGCCAACGTCCTGACTTTC
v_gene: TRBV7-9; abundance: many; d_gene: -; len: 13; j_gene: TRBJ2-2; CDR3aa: CASSFYSPGELFF; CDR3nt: TGTGCCAGCAGCTTTTACAGCCCCGGGGAGCTGTTTTTT
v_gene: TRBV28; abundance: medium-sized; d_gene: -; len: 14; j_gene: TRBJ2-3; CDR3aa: CASSSEGRADTQYF; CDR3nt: TGTGCCAGCAGTTCGGAGGGGCGGGCAGATACGCAGTATTTT
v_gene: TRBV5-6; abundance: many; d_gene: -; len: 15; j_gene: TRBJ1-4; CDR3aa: CASSLAPGINEKLFF; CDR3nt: TGTGCCAGCAGCTTGGCCCCAGGGATTAATGAAAAACTGTTTTTT
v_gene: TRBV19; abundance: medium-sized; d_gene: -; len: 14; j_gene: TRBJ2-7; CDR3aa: CASSMTDESYEQYF; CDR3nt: TGTGCCAGTAGTATGACAGATGAATCCTACGAGCAGTACTTC
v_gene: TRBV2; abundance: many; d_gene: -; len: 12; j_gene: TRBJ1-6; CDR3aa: CASSYRESPLHF; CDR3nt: TGTGCCAGCAGTTACAGGGAATCACCCCTCCACTTT
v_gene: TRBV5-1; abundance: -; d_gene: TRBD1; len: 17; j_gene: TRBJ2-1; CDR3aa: CASSLASGGVIYNEQFF; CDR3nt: TGCGCCAGCAGCTTGGCCTCAGGGGGAGTAATCTACAATGAGCAGTTCTTC
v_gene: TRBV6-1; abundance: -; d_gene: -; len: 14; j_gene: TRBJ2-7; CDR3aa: CASSGEFYSYEQYF; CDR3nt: TGTGCCAGCAGTGGAGAATTTTATTCCTACGAGCAGTACTTC
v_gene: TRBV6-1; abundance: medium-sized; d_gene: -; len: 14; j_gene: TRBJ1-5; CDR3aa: CASSSTDRNQPQHF; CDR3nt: TGTGCCAGCAGTTCCACCGACCGCAATCAGCCCCAGCATTTT
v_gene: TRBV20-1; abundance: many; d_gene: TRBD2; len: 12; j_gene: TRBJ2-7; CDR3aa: CSARLASYEQYF; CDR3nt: TGCAGTGCAAGACTAGCCTCCTACGAGCAGTACTTC
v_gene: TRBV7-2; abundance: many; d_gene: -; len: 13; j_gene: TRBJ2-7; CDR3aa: CASSLDTYYEQYF; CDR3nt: TGTGCCAGCAGCTTGGACACCTACTACGAGCAGTACTTC
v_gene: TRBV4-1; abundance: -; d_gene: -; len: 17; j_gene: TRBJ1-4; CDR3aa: CASSQEGAGRTNEKLFF; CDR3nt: TGCGCCAGCAGCCAAGAGGGCGCAGGGCGGACTAATGAAAAACTGTTTTTT
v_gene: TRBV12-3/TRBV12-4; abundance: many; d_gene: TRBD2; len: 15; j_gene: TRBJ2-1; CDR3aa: CASSLEASGRYEQFF; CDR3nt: TGTGCCAGCAGTTTGGAGGCTAGCGGGAGGTATGAGCAGTTCTTC
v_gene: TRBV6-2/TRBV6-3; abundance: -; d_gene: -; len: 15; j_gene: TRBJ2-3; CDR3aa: CASSYSIGGADTQYF; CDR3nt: TGTGCCAGCAGTTACTCTATTGGGGGGGCCGATACGCAGTATTTT
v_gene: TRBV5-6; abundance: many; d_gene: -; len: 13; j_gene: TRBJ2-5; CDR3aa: CASNNPLQETQYF; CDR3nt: TGTGCCAGCAACAACCCCCTCCAAGAGACCCAGTACTTC
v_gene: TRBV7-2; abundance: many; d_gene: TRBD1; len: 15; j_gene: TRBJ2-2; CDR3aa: CASSFRQGAFGELFF; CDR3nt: TGTGCCAGCAGCTTCCGACAGGGGGCCTTCGGGGAGCTGTTTTTT
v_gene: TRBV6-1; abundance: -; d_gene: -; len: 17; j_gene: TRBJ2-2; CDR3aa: CASSEGLSYTNTGELFF; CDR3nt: TGTGCCAGCAGTGAAGGACTTTCCTACACGAACACCGGGGAGCTGTTTTTT
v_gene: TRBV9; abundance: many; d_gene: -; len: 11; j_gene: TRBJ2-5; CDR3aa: CASSPRETQYF; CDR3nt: TGTGCCAGCAGCCCGCGTGAGACCCAGTACTTC